This TCR beta chain was identified in a study of cytomegalovirus exposure and HLA in healthy donors. This CDR3 contains 17 residues. The V gene's germline CDR1 is SEHNR and CDR2 FQNEAQ (reference sequence). V gave up 4 bases and J gave up 2 bases, with 15 bases separating them. In its sample, this clone was seen a few times. The PCR had 60 Vbeta and 13 Jbeta primers. Sequencing was performed with immunoSEQ multiplex PCR; in TCRdb, only in-frame clones are kept and a portion is missing. The profile shows 95,000 to 100,000 clones, around 77% of them singletons. The sample consisted of PBMCs. The clonotype comes from a female donor in good health and CMV-seronegative. The chain links TRBV7-9 to TRBJ2-6, with a possible D match to TRBD2 (5 bases). CDR3 DNA: TGTGCCAGCAGCTCCCTTGAGGGTCGGGCTGGGGCCAACGTCCTGACTTTC. Translation gives CASSSLEGRAGANVLTF. The whole variable domain, remainder taken from reference TRBV7-9 and TRBJ2-6, is DTGVSQNPRHKITKRGQNVTFRCDPISEHNRLYWYRQTLGQGPEFLTYFQNEAQLEKSRLLSDRFSAERPKGSFSTLEIQRTEQGDSAMYLCASSSLEGRAGANVLTFGAGSRLTVL.